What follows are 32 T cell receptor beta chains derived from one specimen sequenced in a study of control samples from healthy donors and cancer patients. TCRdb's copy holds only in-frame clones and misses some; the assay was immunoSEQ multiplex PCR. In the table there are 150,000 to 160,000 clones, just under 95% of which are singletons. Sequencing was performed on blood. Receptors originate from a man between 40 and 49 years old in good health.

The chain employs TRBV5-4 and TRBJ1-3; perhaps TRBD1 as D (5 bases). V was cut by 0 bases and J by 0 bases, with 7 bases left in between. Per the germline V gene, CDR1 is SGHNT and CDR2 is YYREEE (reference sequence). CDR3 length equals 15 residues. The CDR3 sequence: CASSLGTSSGNTIYF. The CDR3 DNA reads TGTGCCAGCAGCTTGGGGACAAGCTCTGGAAACACCATATATTTT.

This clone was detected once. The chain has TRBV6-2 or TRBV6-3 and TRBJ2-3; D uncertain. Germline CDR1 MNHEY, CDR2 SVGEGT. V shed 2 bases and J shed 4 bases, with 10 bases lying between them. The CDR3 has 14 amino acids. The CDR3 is CASSYSLESDTQYF. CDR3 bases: TGTGCCAGCAGTTACAGCCTAGAATCAGATACGCAGTATTTT.

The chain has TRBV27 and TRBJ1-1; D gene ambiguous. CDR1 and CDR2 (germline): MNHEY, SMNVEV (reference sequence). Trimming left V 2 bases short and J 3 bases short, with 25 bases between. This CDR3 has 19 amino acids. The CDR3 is CASSLVDPRVYGPDTEAFF. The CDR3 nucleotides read TGTGCCAGCAGTTTAGTCGACCCCCGGGTCTATGGGCCGGACACTGAAGCTTTCTTT.

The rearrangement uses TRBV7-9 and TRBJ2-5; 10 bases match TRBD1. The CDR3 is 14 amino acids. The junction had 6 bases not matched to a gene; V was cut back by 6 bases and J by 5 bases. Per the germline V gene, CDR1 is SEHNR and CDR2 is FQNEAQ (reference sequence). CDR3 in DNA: TGTGCCAGCAGTAAGGGACAGGGGAGGGAGACCCAGTACTTC. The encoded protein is CASSKGQGRETQYF.

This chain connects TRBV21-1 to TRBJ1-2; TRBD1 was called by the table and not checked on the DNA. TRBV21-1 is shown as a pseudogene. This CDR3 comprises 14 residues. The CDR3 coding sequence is TGTGCCAGCAGCAAGACAGGCCATAACTATGGCTACACCTTC. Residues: CASSKTGHNYGYTF.

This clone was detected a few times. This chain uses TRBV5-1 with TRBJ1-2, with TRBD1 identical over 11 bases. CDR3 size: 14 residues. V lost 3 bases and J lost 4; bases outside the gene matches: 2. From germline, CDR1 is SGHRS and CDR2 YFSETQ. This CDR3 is CASSWDRGAYGYTF. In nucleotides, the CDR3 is TGCGCCAGCAGCTGGGACAGGGGGGCCTATGGCTACACCTTC.

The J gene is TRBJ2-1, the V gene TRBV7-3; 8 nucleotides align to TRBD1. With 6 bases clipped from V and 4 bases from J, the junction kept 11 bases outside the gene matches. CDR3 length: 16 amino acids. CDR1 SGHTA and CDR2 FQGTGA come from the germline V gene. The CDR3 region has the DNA TGTGCCAGCAGTTTGTTCCCGGGACAGGTATACAATGAGCAGTTCTTC. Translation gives CASSLFPGQVYNEQFF.

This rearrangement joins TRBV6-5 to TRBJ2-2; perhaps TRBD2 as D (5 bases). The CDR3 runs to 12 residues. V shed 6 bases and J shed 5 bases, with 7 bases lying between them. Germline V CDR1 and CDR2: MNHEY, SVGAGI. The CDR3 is CASSRRTGELFF. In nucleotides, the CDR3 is TGTGCCAGCAGCAGGAGGACCGGGGAGCTGTTTTTT.

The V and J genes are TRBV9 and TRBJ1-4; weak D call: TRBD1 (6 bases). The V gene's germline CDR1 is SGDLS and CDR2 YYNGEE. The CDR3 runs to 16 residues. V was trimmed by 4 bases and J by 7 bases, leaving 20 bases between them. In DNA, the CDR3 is TGTGCCAGCAGCAGCGGGACACCTGGGCTGAGTGAAAAACTGTTTTTT. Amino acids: CASSSGTPGLSEKLFF.

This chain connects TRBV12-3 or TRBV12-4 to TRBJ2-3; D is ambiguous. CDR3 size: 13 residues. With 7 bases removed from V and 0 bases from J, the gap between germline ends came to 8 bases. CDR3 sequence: CASTHLSTDTQYF. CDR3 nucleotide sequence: TGTGCCAGCACCCACCTGAGCACAGATACGCAGTATTTT.

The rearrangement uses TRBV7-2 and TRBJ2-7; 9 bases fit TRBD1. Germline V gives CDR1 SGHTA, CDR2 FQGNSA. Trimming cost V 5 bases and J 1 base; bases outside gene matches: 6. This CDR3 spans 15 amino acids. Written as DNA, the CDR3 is TGTGCCAGCAGCCGGGACAGGGTATCTTCCTACGAGCAGTACTTC. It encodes CASSRDRVSSYEQYF.

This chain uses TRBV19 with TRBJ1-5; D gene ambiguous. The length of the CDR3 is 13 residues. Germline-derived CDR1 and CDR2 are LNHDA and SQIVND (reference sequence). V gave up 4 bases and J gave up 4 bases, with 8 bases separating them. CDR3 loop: CASSSGWNQPQHF. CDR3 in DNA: TGTGCCAGTAGTAGCGGGTGGAATCAGCCCCAGCATTTT.

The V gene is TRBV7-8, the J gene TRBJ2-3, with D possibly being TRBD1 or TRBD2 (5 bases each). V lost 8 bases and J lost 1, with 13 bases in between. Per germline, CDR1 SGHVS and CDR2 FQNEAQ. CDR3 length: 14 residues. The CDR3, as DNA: TGTGCCAGCGGGGACGCTGTAGGCACAGATACGCAGTATTTT. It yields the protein CASGDAVGTDTQYF. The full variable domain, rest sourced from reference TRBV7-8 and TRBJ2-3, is GAGVSQSPRYKVAKRGQDVALRCDPISGHVSLFWYQQALGQGPEFLTYFQNEAQLDKSGLPSDRFFAERPEGSVSTLKIQRTQQEDSAVYLCASGDAVGTDTQYFGPGTRLTVL.

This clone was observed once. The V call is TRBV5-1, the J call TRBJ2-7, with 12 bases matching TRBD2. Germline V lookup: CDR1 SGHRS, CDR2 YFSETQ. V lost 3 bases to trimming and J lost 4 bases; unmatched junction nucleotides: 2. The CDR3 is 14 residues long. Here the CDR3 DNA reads TGCGCCAGCAGCTCTACTAGCGGGGGGTACGAGCAGTACTTC. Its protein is CASSSTSGGYEQYF.

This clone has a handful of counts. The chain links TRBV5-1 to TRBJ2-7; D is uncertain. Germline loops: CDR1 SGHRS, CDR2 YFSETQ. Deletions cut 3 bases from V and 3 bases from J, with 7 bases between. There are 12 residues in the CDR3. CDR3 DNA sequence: TGCGCCAGCAGCTCGTACAACTACGAGCAGTACTTC. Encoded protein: CASSSYNYEQYF.

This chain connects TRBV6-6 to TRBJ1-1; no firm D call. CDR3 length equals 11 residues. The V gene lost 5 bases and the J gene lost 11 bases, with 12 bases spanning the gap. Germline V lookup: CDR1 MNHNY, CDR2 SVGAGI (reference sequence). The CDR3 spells CASSSDRGAFF. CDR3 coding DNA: TGTGCCAGCAGTAGTGATAGAGGGGCTTTCTTT.

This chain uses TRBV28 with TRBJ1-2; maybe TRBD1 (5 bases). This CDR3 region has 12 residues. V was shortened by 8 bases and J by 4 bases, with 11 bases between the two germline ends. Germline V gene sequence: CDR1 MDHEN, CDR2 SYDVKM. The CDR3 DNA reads TGTGCCAGCTCCGGGGCCCGCTATGGCTACACCTTC. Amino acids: CASSGARYGYTF.

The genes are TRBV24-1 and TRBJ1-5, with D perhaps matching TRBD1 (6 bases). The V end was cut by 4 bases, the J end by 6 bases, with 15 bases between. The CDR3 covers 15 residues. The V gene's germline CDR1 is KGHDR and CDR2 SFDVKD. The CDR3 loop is CATSDAGEGSQPQHF. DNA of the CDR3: TGTGCCACCAGTGACGCAGGGGAAGGTAGTCAGCCCCAGCATTTT.

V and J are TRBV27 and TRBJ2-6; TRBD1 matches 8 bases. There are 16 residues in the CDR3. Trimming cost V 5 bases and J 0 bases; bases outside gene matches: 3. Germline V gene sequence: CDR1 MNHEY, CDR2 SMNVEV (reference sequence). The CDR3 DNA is TGTGCCAGCAGTCCCGGACAGGGCTCTGGGGCCAACGTCCTGACTTTC. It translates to CASSPGQGSGANVLTF.

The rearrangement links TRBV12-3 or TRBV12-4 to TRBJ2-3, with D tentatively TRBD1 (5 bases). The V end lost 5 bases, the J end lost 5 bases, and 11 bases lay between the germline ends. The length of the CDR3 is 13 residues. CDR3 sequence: CASSILRGDTQYF. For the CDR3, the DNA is TGTGCCAGCAGTATCCTTAGGGGAGATACGCAGTATTTT.

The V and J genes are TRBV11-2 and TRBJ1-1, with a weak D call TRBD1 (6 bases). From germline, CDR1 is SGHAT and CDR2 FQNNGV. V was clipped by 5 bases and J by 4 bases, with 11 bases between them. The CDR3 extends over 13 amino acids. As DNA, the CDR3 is TGTGCCAGCAGCACGGCAGGGGTCACTGAAGCTTTCTTT. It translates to CASSTAGVTEAFF.

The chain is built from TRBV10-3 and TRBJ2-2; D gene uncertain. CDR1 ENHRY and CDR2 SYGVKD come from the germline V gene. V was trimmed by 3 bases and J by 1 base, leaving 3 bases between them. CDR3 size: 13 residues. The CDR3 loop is CAISDGNTGELFF. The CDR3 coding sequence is TGTGCCATCAGTGACGGGAACACCGGGGAGCTGTTTTTT.

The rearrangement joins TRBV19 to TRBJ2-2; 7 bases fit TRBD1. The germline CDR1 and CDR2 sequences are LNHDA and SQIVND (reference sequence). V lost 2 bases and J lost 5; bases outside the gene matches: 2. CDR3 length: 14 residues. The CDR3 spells CASSIRDSTGELFF. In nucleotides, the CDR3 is TGTGCCAGTAGTATACGGGACAGTACCGGGGAGCTGTTTTTT.

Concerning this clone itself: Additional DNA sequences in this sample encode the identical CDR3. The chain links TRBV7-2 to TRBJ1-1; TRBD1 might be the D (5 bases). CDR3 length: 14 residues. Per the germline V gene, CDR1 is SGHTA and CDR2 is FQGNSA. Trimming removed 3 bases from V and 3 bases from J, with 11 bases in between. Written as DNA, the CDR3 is TGTGCCAGCAGCTTTAGAGGAGGGGACACTGAAGCTTTCTTT. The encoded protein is CASSFRGGDTEAFF.

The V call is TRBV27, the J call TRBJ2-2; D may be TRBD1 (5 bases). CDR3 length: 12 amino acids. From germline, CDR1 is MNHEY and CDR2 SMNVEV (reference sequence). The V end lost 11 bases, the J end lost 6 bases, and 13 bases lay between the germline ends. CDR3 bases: TGTGCCGCGCAGGGCATCGCCGGGGAGCTGTTTTTT. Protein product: CAAQGIAGELFF.

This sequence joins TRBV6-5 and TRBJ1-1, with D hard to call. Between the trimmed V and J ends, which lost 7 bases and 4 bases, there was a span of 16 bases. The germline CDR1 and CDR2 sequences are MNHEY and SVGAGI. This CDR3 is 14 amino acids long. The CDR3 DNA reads TGTGCCAGCACCAGGAGAAGTAGTTCCACTGAAGCTTTCTTT. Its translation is CASTRRSSSTEAFF.

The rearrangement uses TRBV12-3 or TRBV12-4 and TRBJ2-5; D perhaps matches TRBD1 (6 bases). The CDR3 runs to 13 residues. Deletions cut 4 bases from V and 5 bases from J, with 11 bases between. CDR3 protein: CASSYYRGETQYF. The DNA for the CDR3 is TGTGCCAGCAGTTATTATAGGGGGGAGACCCAGTACTTC.

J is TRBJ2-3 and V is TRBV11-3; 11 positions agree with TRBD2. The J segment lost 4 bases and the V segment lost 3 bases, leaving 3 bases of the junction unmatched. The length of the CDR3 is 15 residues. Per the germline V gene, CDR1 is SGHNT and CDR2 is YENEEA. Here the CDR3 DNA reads TGTGCCAGCAGCTTTAGCGGGGGGGCCTCAGATACGCAGTATTTT. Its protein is CASSFSGGASDTQYF. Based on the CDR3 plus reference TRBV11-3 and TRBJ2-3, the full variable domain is EAGVVQSPRYKIIEKKQPVAFWCNPISGHNTLYWYLQNLGQGPELLIRYENEEAVDDSQLPKDRFSAERLKGVDSTLKIQPAELGDSAVYLCASSFSGGASDTQYFGPGTRLTVL.

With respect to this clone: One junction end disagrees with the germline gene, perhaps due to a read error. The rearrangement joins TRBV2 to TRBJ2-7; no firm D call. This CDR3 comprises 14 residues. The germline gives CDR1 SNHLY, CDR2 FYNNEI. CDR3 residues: CASSEGPATYEQYF. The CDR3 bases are TGTGCCAGCAGCGAAGGGCCAGCTACCTACGAGCAGTACTTC.

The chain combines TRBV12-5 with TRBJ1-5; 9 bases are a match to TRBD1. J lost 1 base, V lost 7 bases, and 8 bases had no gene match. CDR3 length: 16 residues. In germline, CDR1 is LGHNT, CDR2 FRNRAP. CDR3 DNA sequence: TGTGCTAGTGAAACGGACAGGGGAGGCAGCAATCAGCCCCAGCATTTT. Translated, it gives CASETDRGGSNQPQHF.

CDR3 bases: TGTGCCAGCTCACCGCCCTCACTAGCGGGTTACAATGAGCAGTTCTTC. Its translation: CASSPPSLAGYNEQFF. V and J are TRBV18 and TRBJ2-1, with 9 bases fitting TRBD2. The length of the CDR3 is 16 residues. Germline V gene lookup returns CDR1 KGHSH and CDR2 LQKENI. Trimming took 3 bases from V and 4 from J; bases not matched to a gene: 7.

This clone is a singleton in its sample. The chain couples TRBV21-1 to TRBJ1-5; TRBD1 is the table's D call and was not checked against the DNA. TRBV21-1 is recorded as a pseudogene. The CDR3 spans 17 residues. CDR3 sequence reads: CASSLGQGAGSNQPQHF. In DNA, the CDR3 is TGTGCCAGCAGTCTGGGACAGGGGGCTGGTAGCAATCAGCCCCAGCATTTT.